This T cell receptor beta chain appears in the sequencing data of a study of CD8 T cells in ankylosing spondylitis. This clonotype occurred many times. Its specificity is unknown. Generation of TCR beta libraries employed quantitative 5'-RACE incorporating molecular barcodes. One entry per CDR3 protein, called by TCRdb with MiXCR from the 5' RACE reads. In the table there are about 250,000 distinct CDR3 sequences, over 9.5% of which are singletons. The V segment lost 4 bases and the J segment 4 bases; nucleotides outside the gene matches: 9. Germline assignment: CDR1 SGHRS and CDR2 YFSETQ. The CDR3 is 16 amino acids. General observations from the study: Several highly homologous variants formed a TCR beta motif that appeared characteristic of ankylosing spondylitis blood. Disease-associated clonotypes exhibited CD8+ identity and were relatively infrequent in peripheral blood. Disease-associated clones were reportedly significantly overrepresented in matched ankylosing spondylitis synovial fluid.

Sequenced: blood, either unsorted or a sorted T cell fraction (not recorded which). The receptor was isolated from a male donor with ankylosing spondylitis or in good health (not recorded which). V is TRBV5-1 and J is TRBJ2-2; 8 positions match TRBD1. For the CDR3, the DNA is TGCGCCAGCAGCACAGGACAGGGATGGACCACCGGGGAGCTGTTTTTT. The encoded protein is CASSTGQGWTTGELFF.